These 7 T cell receptor beta chains originate from one sample sequenced in a study of patients and donors after allogeneic stem cell transplantation. TCRdb called the RT-PCR reads again in MiXCR, with one record for every CDR3 protein. This table holds 150,000 to 200,000 distinct CDR3 sequences, 30% found once. The sequenced sample consisted of blood, either unsorted or a sorted T cell fraction (not recorded which). The receptors stem from a human donor who was either an allogeneic HSCT recipient or a stem cell or donor lymphocyte infusion donor (not recorded which). It is not recorded whose cells these are; they may come from a transplant donor.

This chain joins TRBV6-5 and TRBJ2-3, with D perhaps TRBD2 (5 bases). V was cut by 0 bases and J by 5 bases, with 6 bases left in between. The CDR3 spans 13 residues. In germline, CDR1 is MNHEY, CDR2 SVGAGI. CDR3 DNA: TGTGCCAGCAGTTACTCAGCGGTAGATACGCAGTATTTT. It translates to CASSYSAVDTQYF.

The chain carries TRBV7-9 and TRBJ2-2, with a possible D match to TRBD2 (5 bases). The V gene lost 8 bases and the J gene lost 0 bases, with 19 bases spanning the gap. Germline V gene lookup returns CDR1 SEHNR and CDR2 FQNEAQ (reference sequence). This CDR3 has 17 amino acids. CDR3 nucleotides: TGTGCCAGCGAGAGGGCAGTGGCCGATCCGAACACCGGGGAGCTGTTTTTT. This sequence encodes CASERAVADPNTGELFF. Drawing the rest from reference TRBV7-9 and TRBJ2-2, the complete variable domain is DTGVSQNPRHKITKRGQNVTFRCDPISEHNRLYWYRQTLGQGPEFLTYFQNEAQLEKSRLLSDRFSAERPKGSFSTLEIQRTEQGDSAMYLCASERAVADPNTGELFFGEGSRLTVL.

The table lists this clonotype with a few counts. A read error may be the cause here, since a much bigger clone is one base away. The rearrangement uses TRBV5-8 and TRBJ2-1; either TRBD1 or TRBD2 may supply D (6 bases each). Per germline, CDR1 SGHTS and CDR2 YDEGEE. Trimming removed 1 base from V and 6 bases from J, with 20 bases in between. The CDR3 spans 17 residues. The CDR3 protein is CASSLQGGGFPCNEQFF. For the CDR3, the DNA is TGTGCCAGCAGCTTGCAAGGAGGGGGGTTTCCATGCAATGAGCAGTTCTTC.

The chain is built from TRBV6-1 and TRBJ1-1; D is unclear. V gave up 2 bases and J gave up 1 base, with 8 bases separating them. Germline V gene sequence: CDR1 MNHNS, CDR2 SASEGT. This CDR3 is built from 14 residues. The CDR3 nucleotides are TGTGCCAGCAGTGAACCCACGTGGAACACTGAAGCTTTCTTT. Amino acids: CASSEPTWNTEAFF.

This clonotype has only one observation. V and J are TRBV12-3 or TRBV12-4 and TRBJ1-5; D is unresolved. There are 14 residues in the CDR3. Deletions cut 4 bases from V and 0 bases from J, with 7 bases between. CDR3 nucleotide sequence: TGTGCCAGCAGTTCGGAGGGTAGCAATCAGCCCCAGCATTTT. It encodes CASSSEGSNQPQHF.

This rearrangement joins TRBV7-2 to TRBJ2-4; D is uncertain. Germline-derived CDR1 and CDR2 are SGHTA and FQGNSA. The CDR3 has 14 amino acids. The V end lost 0 bases, the J end lost 2 bases, and 5 bases lay between the germline ends. CDR3 region: CASSLAGSKNIQYF. The CDR3 region has the DNA TGTGCCAGCAGCTTAGCTGGGTCCAAAAACATTCAGTACTTC.

The chain is built from TRBV12-3 or TRBV12-4 and TRBJ2-1; 11 bases fit TRBD1. The CDR3 covers 14 residues. Unmatched junction bases numbered 1, after V lost 1 base and J lost 8 bases. For the CDR3, the DNA is TGTGCCAGCAGTTTAGGGACAGGGGGCTATGAGCAGTTCTTC. Translation: CASSLGTGGYEQFF.